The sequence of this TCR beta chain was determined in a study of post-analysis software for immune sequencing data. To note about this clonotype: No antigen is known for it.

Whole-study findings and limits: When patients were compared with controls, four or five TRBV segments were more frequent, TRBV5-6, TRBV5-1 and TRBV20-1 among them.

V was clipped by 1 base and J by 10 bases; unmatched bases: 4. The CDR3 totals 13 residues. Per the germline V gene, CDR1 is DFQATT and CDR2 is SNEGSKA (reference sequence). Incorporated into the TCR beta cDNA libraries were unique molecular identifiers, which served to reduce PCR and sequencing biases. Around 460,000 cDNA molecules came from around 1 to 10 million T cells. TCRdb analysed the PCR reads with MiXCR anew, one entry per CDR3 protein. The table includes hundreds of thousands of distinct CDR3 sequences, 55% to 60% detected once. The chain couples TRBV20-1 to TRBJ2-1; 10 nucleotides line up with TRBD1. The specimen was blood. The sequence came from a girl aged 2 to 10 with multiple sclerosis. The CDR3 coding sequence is TGCAGTGCTAGAGGACAGGGGGCGGACGAGCAGTTCTTC. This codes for CSARGQGADEQFF.